The clone carrying this T cell receptor (beta chain) showed up just a few times. The antigen is undetermined. PCR employed 60 Vbeta and 13 Jbeta primers. TCRdb keeps only in-frame clones here, not all; method: immunoSEQ multiplex PCR. The sample lists about 150,000 clones, roughly four fifths occurring once. The data were taken from a study of cytomegalovirus exposure and HLA in healthy donors. These donors counted as nominally healthy when sampled, but unrecorded immune exposures were likely. Whole-study results and caveats: Sequencing artifact likely explains a cluster of highly shared sequence variants. For most TCR beta V segments, an earlier analysis put the productive rate at about 87% or about 30% of the time. Beyond CMV serostatus, there was no information to go on about immune exposure.

After removal of 9 bases from V and 2 bases from J, the junction contained 5 bases not matched to a gene. This CDR3 contains 14 residues. The V gene's germline CDR1 is MDHEN and CDR2 SYDVKM. The chain links TRBV28 to TRBJ2-1, with 9 bases fitting TRBD2. Input material: PBMCs. The origin of this receptor is a man aged 18-30 years in good health and CMV-seronegative. CDR3 protein: CASFAGGAYNEQFF. CDR3 DNA: TGTGCCAGTTTCGCGGGAGGGGCCTACAATGAGCAGTTCTTC.